This is a list of T cell receptor beta chains from one sample in a study of cytomegalovirus exposure and HLA in healthy donors. The repertoire was sequenced with immunoSEQ multiplex PCR; TCRdb's copy has only in-frame clones and lacks some. Here the sample spans under 150,000 clones, approximately 74% being singletons. Sequencing input: PBMCs. These receptors originate from a middle-aged woman in good health and CMV-seropositive. Both conserved end residues are part of each CDR3. The order of the fields is D gene, clone size, V gene, CDR3 length, J gene, CDR3 protein, CDR3 DNA. A D gene is named only where the DNA matches it firmly. A clone size is listed for some rows: how often the clone was seen (once, few, many), or a class if it is expanded.

D: -; size: -; V: TRBV5-1; length: 16; J: TRBJ2-7; CDR3: CASSLAGGIFSYEQYF; DNA: TGCGCCAGCAGCTTGGCCGGAGGGATTTTCTCCTACGAGCAGTACTTC
D: TRBD1; size: -; V: TRBV27; length: 14; J: TRBJ2-5; CDR3: CASSPLTGGETQYF; DNA: TGTGCCAGCAGTCCTCTGACAGGGGGCGAGACCCAGTACTTC
D: TRBD1; size: few; V: TRBV7-9; length: 14; J: TRBJ1-6; CDR3: CASSFRQGDSPLHF; DNA: TGTGCCAGCAGCTTCCGACAGGGTGATTCACCCCTCCACTTT
D: TRBD1; size: -; V: TRBV11-3; length: 15; J: TRBJ1-2; CDR3: CASSFGQGTPYGYTF; DNA: TGTGCCAGCAGCTTCGGACAGGGGACACCCTATGGCTACACCTTC
D: -; size: -; V: TRBV27; length: 14; J: TRBJ1-5; CDR3: CASSLGGAGQPQHF; DNA: TGTGCCAGCAGTTTAGGAGGAGCGGGTCAGCCCCAGCATTTT
D: TRBD1; size: -; V: TRBV6-5; length: 13; J: TRBJ2-7; CDR3: CASRRTGNYEQYF; DNA: TGTGCCAGCAGACGGACAGGGAACTACGAGCAGTACTTC
D: TRBD1; size: -; V: TRBV27; length: 13; J: TRBJ1-2; CDR3: CASSSRTGAGYTF; DNA: TGTGCCAGCAGTTCCAGGACAGGCGCCGGCTACACCTTC
D: -; size: -; V: TRBV2; length: 15; J: TRBJ1-4; CDR3: CASSEIFSGGEKLFF; DNA: TGTGCCAGCAGTGAAATCTTCTCGGGGGGTGAAAAACTGTTTTTT
D: -; size: -; V: TRBV5-8; length: 15; J: TRBJ1-4; CDR3: CASSQRHGTNEKLFF; DNA: TGTGCCAGCAGCCAACGACATGGAACTAATGAAAAACTGTTTTTT
D: TRBD1; size: -; V: TRBV19; length: 14; J: TRBJ1-1; CDR3: CASSTQGFGTEAFF; DNA: TGTGCCAGTAGTACACAGGGGTTTGGGACTGAAGCTTTCTTT
D: TRBD1; size: -; V: TRBV5-4; length: 15; J: TRBJ1-6; CDR3: CASSFETGGASPLHF; DNA: TGTGCCAGCAGCTTCGAGACAGGGGGCGCTTCACCCCTCCACTTT
D: -; size: -; V: TRBV19; length: 14; J: TRBJ2-1; CDR3: CASSRGQSYNEQFF; DNA: TGTGCCAGTAGTAGGGGCCAAAGCTACAATGAGCAGTTCTTC
D: -; size: -; V: TRBV9; length: 14; J: TRBJ1-2; CDR3: CASSVAGDNYGYTF; DNA: TGTGCCAGCAGCGTAGCAGGGGATAACTATGGCTACACCTTC
D: -; size: -; V: TRBV20-1; length: 10; J: TRBJ2-5; CDR3: CSATQETQYF; DNA: TGCAGTGCTACTCAAGAGACCCAGTACTTC
D: TRBD2; size: -; V: TRBV7-2; length: 16; J: TRBJ2-7; CDR3: CASSSPAAGGSYEQYF; DNA: TGTGCCAGCAGCTCCCCGGCAGCGGGGGGGTCCTACGAGCAGTACTTC
D: -; size: -; V: TRBV30; length: 12; J: TRBJ1-3; CDR3: CAWEEQRNTIYF; DNA: TGTGCCTGGGAGGAACAAAGAAACACCATATATTTT
D: -; size: -; V: TRBV7-9; length: 14; J: TRBJ1-1; CDR3: CASSLGRGNTEAFF; DNA: TGTGCCAGCAGCTTAGGGCGGGGGAACACTGAAGCTTTCTTT
D: TRBD1; size: -; V: TRBV19; length: 14; J: TRBJ2-3; CDR3: CASTTGQGTDTQYF; DNA: TGTGCCAGTACTACGGGACAGGGAACAGATACGCAGTATTTT
D: TRBD1; size: -; V: TRBV6-6; length: 13; J: TRBJ1-2; CDR3: CASSHRGYWGYTF; DNA: TGTGCCAGCAGTCACAGGGGCTATTGGGGCTACACCTTC
D: -; size: -; V: TRBV7-9; length: 19; J: TRBJ2-5; CDR3: CATGARSPPGQNYQETQYF; DNA: TGTGCCACAGGGGCCAGATCTCCCCCAGGGCAAAACTACCAAGAGACCCAGTACTTC
D: -; size: -; V: TRBV30; length: 13; J: TRBJ2-1; CDR3: CAWTRSRLNEQFF; DNA: TGTGCCTGGACTCGGTCGCGTCTCAATGAGCAGTTCTTC
D: -; size: -; V: TRBV2; length: 13; J: TRBJ1-4; CDR3: CASSAQLNEKLFF; DNA: TGTGCCAGCAGTGCACAGCTCAATGAAAAACTGTTTTTT
D: TRBD2; size: -; V: TRBV5-6; length: 16; J: TRBJ2-7; CDR3: CASSDLLAGVTYEQYF; DNA: TGTGCCAGCAGCGACCTCCTAGCGGGAGTTACCTACGAGCAGTACTTC
D: -; size: -; V: TRBV19; length: 13; J: TRBJ2-3; CDR3: CASRFGGTDTQYF; DNA: TGTGCCAGTAGATTCGGGGGCACAGATACGCAGTATTTT
D: TRBD1; size: -; V: TRBV18; length: 17; J: TRBJ1-1; CDR3: CASSPGTGTLGGTEAFF; DNA: TGTGCCAGCTCACCGGGGACAGGGACCCTTGGCGGCACTGAAGCTTTCTTT
D: TRBD1; size: once; V: TRBV9; length: 18; J: TRBJ2-7; CDR3: CASSVVCCTGQRYSEQYF; DNA: TGTGCCAGCAGCGTAGTATGCTGCACGGGACAGCGGTACAGCGAGCAGTACTTC
D: -; size: -; V: TRBV14; length: 13; J: TRBJ2-3; CDR3: CASSQERANTQYF; DNA: TGTGCCAGCAGCCAAGAACGAGCTAATACGCAGTATTTT
D: -; size: -; V: TRBV21-1; length: 14; J: TRBJ2-1; CDR3: CASAQLAGYNEQFF; DNA: TGTGCCAGCGCCCAACTAGCGGGCTACAATGAGCAGTTCTTC
D: -; size: -; V: TRBV7-2; length: 13; J: TRBJ1-2; CDR3: CASSLEERVGYTF; DNA: TGTGCCAGCAGCTTAGAGGAGAGGGTCGGCTACACCTTC
D: -; size: few; V: TRBV27; length: 18; J: TRBJ1-5; CDR3: CASSRGTGLGLGNQPQHF; DNA: TGTGCCAGCAGCCGGGGAACAGGGCTCGGACTCGGCAATCAGCCCCAGCATTTT
D: -; size: few; V: TRBV4-2; length: 16; J: TRBJ1-5; CDR3: CASSLTESYSNQPQHF; DNA: TGTGCCAGCAGCTTGACAGAGTCGTATAGCAATCAGCCCCAGCATTTT
D: -; size: -; V: TRBV6-6; length: 14; J: TRBJ1-5; CDR3: CASSKQEINQPQHF; DNA: TGTGCCAGCAGTAAACAGGAGATTAATCAGCCCCAGCATTTT
D: -; size: -; V: TRBV7-9; length: 15; J: TRBJ1-4; CDR3: CSSSLGMGGNEKLFF; DNA: TGTTCCAGCAGCTTAGGCATGGGAGGTAATGAAAAACTGTTTTTT
D: -; size: few; V: TRBV4-1; length: 17; J: TRBJ2-1; CDR3: CASSHPGQILSYNEQFF; DNA: TGCGCCAGCAGCCACCCTGGACAGATCCTATCCTACAATGAGCAGTTCTTC
D: TRBD1; size: -; V: TRBV18; length: 14; J: TRBJ1-3; CDR3: CASSRNRGGNTIYF; DNA: TGTGCCAGCTCACGGAACAGGGGTGGAAACACCATATATTTT
D: TRBD1; size: -; V: TRBV9; length: 16; J: TRBJ2-1; CDR3: CASSTGPGQGHNEQFF; DNA: TGTGCCAGCAGCACAGGACCGGGACAGGGTCACAATGAGCAGTTCTTC
D: -; size: -; V: TRBV19; length: 13; J: TRBJ1-2; CDR3: CASSIPGNYGYTF; DNA: TGTGCCAGTAGTATACCAGGGAACTATGGCTACACCTTC
D: -; size: -; V: TRBV10-3; length: 13; J: TRBJ1-5; CDR3: CAISGGGNQPQHF; DNA: TGTGCCATCAGTGGGGGCGGCAATCAGCCCCAGCATTTT
D: TRBD2; size: -; V: TRBV9; length: 15; J: TRBJ2-1; CDR3: CASSVGTSGFNEQFF; DNA: TGTGCCAGCAGCGTAGGGACTAGCGGTTTCAATGAGCAGTTCTTC
D: -; size: -; V: TRBV15; length: 16; J: TRBJ1-2; CDR3: CATSRDQGGENYGYTF; DNA: TGTGCCACCAGCAGAGATCAGGGAGGAGAGAACTATGGCTACACCTTC
D: TRBD1; size: -; V: TRBV2; length: 17; J: TRBJ1-1; CDR3: CASSGLLDRGVNTEAFF; DNA: TGTGCCAGCAGTGGGCTCTTGGACAGGGGGGTAAACACTGAAGCTTTCTTT
D: -; size: -; V: TRBV6-5; length: 13; J: TRBJ1-5; CDR3: CASSYSSDQPQHF; DNA: TGTGCCAGCAGTTACTCCTCCGATCAGCCCCAGCATTTT
D: -; size: -; V: TRBV30; length: 13; J: TRBJ2-5; CDR3: CAWSSWAQETQYF; DNA: TGTGCCTGGAGTAGTTGGGCCCAAGAGACCCAGTACTTC
D: TRBD2; size: -; V: TRBV6-5; length: 15; J: TRBJ2-5; CDR3: CASSPLAGAAETQYF; DNA: TGTGCCAGCAGTCCACTAGCGGGGGCGGCAGAGACCCAGTACTTC
D: -; size: few; V: TRBV5-1; length: 14; J: TRBJ1-4; CDR3: CASSLRDLSEKLFF; DNA: TGCGCCAGCAGCCTTCGGGATCTCAGTGAAAAACTGTTTTTT
D: TRBD2; size: -; V: TRBV7-8; length: 16; J: TRBJ2-1; CDR3: CASSPSGTSKHNEQFF; DNA: TGTGCCAGCAGCCCTAGTGGGACTAGCAAACACAATGAGCAGTTCTTC
D: TRBD1; size: -; V: TRBV28; length: 15; J: TRBJ2-7; CDR3: CASSPPGQGAYEQYF; DNA: TGTGCCAGCAGTCCACCGGGACAGGGGGCCTACGAGCAGTACTTC
D: -; size: few; V: TRBV6-5; length: 16; J: TRBJ1-1; CDR3: CASSYSDRGTNTEAFF; DNA: TGTGCCAGCAGTTACTCGGATCGGGGAACGAACACTGAAGCTTTCTTT
D: TRBD2; size: -; V: TRBV4-2; length: 18; J: TRBJ2-1; CDR3: CASSQGRRLAGEAHEQFF; DNA: TGTGCCAGCAGCCAAGGAAGAAGACTAGCGGGAGAGGCCCATGAGCAGTTCTTC
D: -; size: -; V: TRBV19; length: 17; J: TRBJ2-4; CDR3: CASSIGGSIRAKNIQYF; DNA: TGTGCCAGTAGTATAGGAGGGAGTATTAGGGCCAAAAACATTCAGTACTTC
D: TRBD2; size: -; V: TRBV14; length: 14; J: TRBJ2-7; CDR3: CASSQVRGGHEQYF; DNA: TGTGCCAGCAGCCAAGTACGGGGGGGACACGAGCAGTACTTC
D: TRBD2; size: -; V: TRBV9; length: 14; J: TRBJ2-1; CDR3: CASSVERGRNEQFF; DNA: TGTGCCAGCAGCGTAGAGCGGGGGAGGAATGAGCAGTTCTTC
D: TRBD1; size: -; V: TRBV19; length: 17; J: TRBJ1-5; CDR3: CASSTGTGGLGNQPQHF; DNA: TGTGCCAGTAGTACCGGGACAGGGGGCTTGGGCAATCAGCCCCAGCATTTT
D: TRBD2; size: -; V: TRBV9; length: 21; J: TRBJ2-1; CDR3: CASSEPPTSGSFSSSYNEQFF; DNA: TGTGCCAGCAGCGAGCCCCCGACTAGCGGGAGTTTTTCGAGCTCCTACAATGAGCAGTTCTTC
D: TRBD2; size: -; V: TRBV30; length: 15; J: TRBJ2-3; CDR3: CAWTPSGRMRDTQYF; DNA: TGTGCCTGGACCCCTAGCGGGAGGATGAGAGATACGCAGTATTTT